This T cell receptor (beta chain) emerged from a study of graft-versus-host responses after intestinal transplantation. Study-level points and caveats: Recipient marrow harbored GvH clones, some of which surfaced first in ileum or blood. Graft-donor T cell macrochimerism coincided with high graft-versus-host to host-versus-graft clonal ratios in allografts.

CDR1 is SGHAT, CDR2 FQNNGV, per germline. This CDR3 has 15 residues. TCRdb's copy holds only in-frame clones and misses some; the assay was immunoSEQ multiplex PCR. The sample consists of roughly 40,000 clones, over 75% of them appearing once. In the case of this clone: Its antigen remains unidentified.

Sequenced here: PBMCs, sampled 524 days after transplant. This chain joins TRBV11-2 and TRBJ2-5, with 9 bases identical to TRBD2. The DNA end lines up better with TRBJ2-7; the J call may be wrong. This clonotype was sampled from a human patient who received an intestinal transplant, so some T cells may come from the graft donor. CDR3 region: CASSINSGSGYEQYF. Written as DNA, the CDR3 is TGTGCCAGCAGCATCAATAGCGGGAGTGGGTACGAGCAGTACTTC.